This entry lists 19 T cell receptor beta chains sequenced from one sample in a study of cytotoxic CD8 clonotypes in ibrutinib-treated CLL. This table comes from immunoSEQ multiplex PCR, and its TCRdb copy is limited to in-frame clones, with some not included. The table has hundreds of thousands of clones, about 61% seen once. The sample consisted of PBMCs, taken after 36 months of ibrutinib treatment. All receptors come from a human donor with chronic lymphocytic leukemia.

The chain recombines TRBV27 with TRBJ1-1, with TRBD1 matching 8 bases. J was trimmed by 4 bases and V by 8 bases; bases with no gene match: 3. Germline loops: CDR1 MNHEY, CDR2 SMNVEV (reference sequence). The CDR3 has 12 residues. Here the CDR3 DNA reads TGTGCCAGCCGGACAGGGACCACTGAAGCTTTCTTT. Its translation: CASRTGTTEAFF.

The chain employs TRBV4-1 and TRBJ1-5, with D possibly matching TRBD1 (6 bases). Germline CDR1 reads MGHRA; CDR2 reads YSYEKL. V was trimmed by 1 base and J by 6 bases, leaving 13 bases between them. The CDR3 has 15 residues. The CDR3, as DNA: TGCGCCAGCAGCCAAGCGGACAGTGGATTTCAGCCCCAGCATTTT. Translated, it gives CASSQADSGFQPQHF.

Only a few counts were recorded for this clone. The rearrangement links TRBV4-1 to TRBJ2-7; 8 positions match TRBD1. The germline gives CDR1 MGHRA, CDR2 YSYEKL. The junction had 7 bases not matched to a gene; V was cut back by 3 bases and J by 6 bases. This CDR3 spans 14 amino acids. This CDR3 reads CASSQADRVGEQYF. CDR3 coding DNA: TGCGCCAGCAGCCAGGCGGACAGGGTCGGCGAGCAGTACTTC.

CDR3 residues: CASSLDPPNEQFF. The CDR3 nucleotides read TGTGCCAGCAGCTTAGACCCTCCAAATGAGCAGTTCTTC. This chain uses TRBV11-2 with TRBJ2-1; D uncertain. V shed 0 bases and J shed 7 bases, with 7 bases lying between them. The CDR3 contains 13 residues. Germline CDR1 reads SGHAT; CDR2 reads FQNNGV.

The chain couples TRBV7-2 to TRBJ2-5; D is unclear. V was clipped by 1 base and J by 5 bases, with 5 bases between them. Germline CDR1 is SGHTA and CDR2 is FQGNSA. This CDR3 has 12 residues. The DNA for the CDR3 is TGTGCCAGCAGCTTAGGACCCGAGACCCAGTACTTC. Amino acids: CASSLGPETQYF.

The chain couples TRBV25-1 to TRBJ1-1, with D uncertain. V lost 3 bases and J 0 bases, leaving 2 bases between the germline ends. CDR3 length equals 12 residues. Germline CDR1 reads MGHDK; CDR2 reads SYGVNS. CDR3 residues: CASSEMNTEAFF. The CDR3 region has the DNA TGTGCCAGCAGTGAGATGAACACTGAAGCTTTCTTT.

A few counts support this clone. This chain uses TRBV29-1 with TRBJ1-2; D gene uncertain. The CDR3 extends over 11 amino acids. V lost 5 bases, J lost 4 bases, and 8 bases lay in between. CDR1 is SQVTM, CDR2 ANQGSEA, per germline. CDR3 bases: TGCAGCGTTCCCGGGCTCTATGGCTACACCTTC. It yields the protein CSVPGLYGYTF.

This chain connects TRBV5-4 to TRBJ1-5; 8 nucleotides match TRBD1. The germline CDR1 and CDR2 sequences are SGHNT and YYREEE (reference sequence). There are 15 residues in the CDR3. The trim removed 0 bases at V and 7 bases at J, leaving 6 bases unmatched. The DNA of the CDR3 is TGTGCCAGCAGCTTGGCTCCGGACAGGGACCAGCCCCAGCATTTT. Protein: CASSLAPDRDQPQHF.

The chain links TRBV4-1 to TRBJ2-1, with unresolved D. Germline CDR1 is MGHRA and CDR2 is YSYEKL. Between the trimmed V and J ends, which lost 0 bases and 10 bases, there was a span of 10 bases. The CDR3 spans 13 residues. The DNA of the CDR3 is TGCGCCAGCAGCCAAGATAGGCAGCCAGAGCAGTTCTTC. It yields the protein CASSQDRQPEQFF.

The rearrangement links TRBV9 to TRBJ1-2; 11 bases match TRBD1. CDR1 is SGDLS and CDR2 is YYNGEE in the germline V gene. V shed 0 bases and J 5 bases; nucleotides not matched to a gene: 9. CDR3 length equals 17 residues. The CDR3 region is CASSVGHRDRGIYGYTF. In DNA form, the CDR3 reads TGTGCCAGCAGCGTAGGTCACCGGGACAGGGGGATATATGGCTACACCTTC.

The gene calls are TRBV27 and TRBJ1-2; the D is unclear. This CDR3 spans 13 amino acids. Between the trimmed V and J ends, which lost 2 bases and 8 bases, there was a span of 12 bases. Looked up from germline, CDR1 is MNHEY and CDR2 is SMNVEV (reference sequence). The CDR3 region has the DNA TGTGCCAGCAGTTTACGCCGCAGCTGGGGCTACACCTTC. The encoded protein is CASSLRRSWGYTF.

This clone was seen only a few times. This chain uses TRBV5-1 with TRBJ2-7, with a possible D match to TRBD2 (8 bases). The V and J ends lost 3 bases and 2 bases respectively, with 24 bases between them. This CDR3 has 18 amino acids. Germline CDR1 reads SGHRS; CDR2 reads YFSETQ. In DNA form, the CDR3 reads TGCGCCAGCAGCTCCGACAGGGTGGGAGCGGGAGTAACCTACGAGCAGTACTTC. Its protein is CASSSDRVGAGVTYEQYF. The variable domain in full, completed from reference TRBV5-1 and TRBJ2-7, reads KAGVTQTPRYLIKTRGQQVTLSCSPISGHRSVSWYQQTPGQGLQFLFEYFSETQRNKGNFPGRFSGRQFSNSRSEMNVSTLELGDSALYLCASSSDRVGAGVTYEQYFGPGTRLTVT.

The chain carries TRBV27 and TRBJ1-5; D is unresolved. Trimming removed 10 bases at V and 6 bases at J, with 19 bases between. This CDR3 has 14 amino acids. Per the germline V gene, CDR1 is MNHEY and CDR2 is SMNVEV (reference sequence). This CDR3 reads CAIPLVVSVQPQHF. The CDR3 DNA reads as TGTGCCATCCCCCTGGTGGTATCGGTTCAGCCCCAGCATTTT.

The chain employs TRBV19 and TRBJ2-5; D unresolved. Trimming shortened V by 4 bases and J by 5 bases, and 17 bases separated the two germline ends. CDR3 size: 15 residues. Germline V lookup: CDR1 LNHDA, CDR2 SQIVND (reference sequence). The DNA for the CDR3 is TGTGCCAGTAGTAGGATCCAAGGATTTGCGGAGACCCAGTACTTC. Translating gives CASSRIQGFAETQYF.

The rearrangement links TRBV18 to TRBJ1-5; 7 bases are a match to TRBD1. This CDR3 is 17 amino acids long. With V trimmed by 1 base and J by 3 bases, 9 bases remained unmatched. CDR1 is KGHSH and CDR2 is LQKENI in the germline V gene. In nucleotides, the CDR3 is TGTGCCAGCTCACCACGGTCGGGACAGAGAAACAATCAGCCCCAGCATTTT. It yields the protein CASSPRSGQRNNQPQHF.

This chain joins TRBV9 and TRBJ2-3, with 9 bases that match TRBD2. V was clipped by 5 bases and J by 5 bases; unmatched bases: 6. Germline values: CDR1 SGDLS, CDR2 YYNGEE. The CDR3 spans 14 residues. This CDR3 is CASSRTAGGDTQYF. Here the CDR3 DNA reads TGTGCCAGCAGTCGGACAGCGGGAGGAGATACGCAGTATTTT.

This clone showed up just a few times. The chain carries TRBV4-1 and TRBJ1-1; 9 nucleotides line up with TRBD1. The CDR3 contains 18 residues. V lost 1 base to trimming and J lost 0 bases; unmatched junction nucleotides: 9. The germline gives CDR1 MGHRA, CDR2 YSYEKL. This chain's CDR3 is CASSQVGTGRGMNTEAFF. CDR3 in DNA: TGCGCCAGCAGCCAAGTCGGGACAGGGAGAGGAATGAACACTGAAGCTTTCTTT.

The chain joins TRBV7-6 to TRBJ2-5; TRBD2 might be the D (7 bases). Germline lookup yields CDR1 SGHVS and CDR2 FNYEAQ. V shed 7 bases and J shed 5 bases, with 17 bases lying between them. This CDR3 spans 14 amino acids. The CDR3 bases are TGTGCCAGCATGGCCCCCGGGGGGCCGGAGACCCAGTACTTC. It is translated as CASMAPGGPETQYF.

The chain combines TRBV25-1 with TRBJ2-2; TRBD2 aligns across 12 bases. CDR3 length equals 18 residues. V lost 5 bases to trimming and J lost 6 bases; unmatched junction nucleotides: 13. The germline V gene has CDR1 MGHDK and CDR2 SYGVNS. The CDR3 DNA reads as TGTGCCAGCAGTACCTATTCTAGCGGGAGGGGGACCGCCGGGGAGCTGTTTTTT. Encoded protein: CASSTYSSGRGTAGELFF. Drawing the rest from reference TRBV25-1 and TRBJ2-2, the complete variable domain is EADIYQTPRYLVIGTGKKITLECSQTMGHDKMYWYQQDPGMELHLIHYSYGVNSTEKGDLSSESTVSRIRTEHFPLTLESARPSHTSQYLCASSTYSSGRGTAGELFFGEGSRLTVL.